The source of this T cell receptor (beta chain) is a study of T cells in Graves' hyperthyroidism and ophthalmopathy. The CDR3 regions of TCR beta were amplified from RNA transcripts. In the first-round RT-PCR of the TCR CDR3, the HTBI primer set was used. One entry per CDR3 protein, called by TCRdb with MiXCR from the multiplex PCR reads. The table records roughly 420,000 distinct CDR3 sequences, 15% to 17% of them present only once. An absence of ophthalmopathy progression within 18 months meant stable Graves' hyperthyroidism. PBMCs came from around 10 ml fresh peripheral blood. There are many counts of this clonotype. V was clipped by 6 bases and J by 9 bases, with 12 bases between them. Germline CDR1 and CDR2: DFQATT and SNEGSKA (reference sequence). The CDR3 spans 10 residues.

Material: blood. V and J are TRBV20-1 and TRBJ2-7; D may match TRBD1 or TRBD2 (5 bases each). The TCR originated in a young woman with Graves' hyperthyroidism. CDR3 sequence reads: CSAHSGRQYF. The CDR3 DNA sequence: TGCAGTGCCCACTCGGGACGGCAGTACTTC.